The 14 T cell receptor beta chains reported below all come from one sample, sequenced in a study of T cells after yellow fever vaccination. MiXCR was run by TCRdb on the 5' RACE reads, yielding one entry per CDR3 protein. The sample lists hundreds of thousands of distinct CDR3 sequences, approximately 19% occurring once. The sample was PBMCs, taken before the yellow fever booster vaccination. These receptors came from a man between 18 and 29 years old who received the YFV17D yellow fever vaccine.

This clonotype was detected a few times. V usage is TRBV5-1 and J usage is TRBJ2-3; TRBD2 agrees at 7 bases. After removal of 4 bases from V and 0 bases from J, the junction contained 8 bases not matched to a gene. The CDR3 sequence is 16 residues long. Germline V gives CDR1 SGHRS, CDR2 YFSETQ. This CDR3 reads CASSESSGASTDTQYF. Here the CDR3 DNA reads TGCGCCAGCAGCGAGTCCAGCGGGGCCAGCACAGATACGCAGTATTTT.

This chain uses TRBV12-3 or TRBV12-4 with TRBJ1-3; D is perhaps TRBD1 (6 bases). The V gene lost 4 bases and the J gene lost 4 bases, with 11 bases spanning the gap. The CDR3 is 14 residues long. CDR3 sequence reads: CASSYREAGNTIYF. CDR3 nucleotides: TGTGCCAGCAGTTACAGGGAGGCAGGAAACACCATATATTTT.

The rearrangement joins TRBV2 to TRBJ2-5; D possibly corresponds to TRBD1 (5 bases). CDR1 is SNHLY and CDR2 is FYNNEI in the germline V gene. V was trimmed by 0 bases and J by 5 bases, leaving 10 bases between them. This CDR3 is 14 amino acids long. The CDR3 here is CASSEAGRGETQYF. DNA of the CDR3: TGTGCCAGCAGTGAAGCGGGGCGAGGCGAGACCCAGTACTTC.

In its sample, this clonotype was seen a few times. This chain links TRBV12-5 with TRBJ2-4; 12 positions match TRBD1. CDR3 length: 16 residues. The germline CDR1 and CDR2 sequences are LGHNT and FRNRAP. Losses at the gene ends were 2 bases for V and 9 bases for J; bases not matched to a gene: 8. CDR3 sequence (DNA): TGTGCTAGTGGTTTGCCGGGACAGGGGGCGCGGGGCATTCAGTACTTC. This gives the protein CASGLPGQGARGIQYF.

This clonotype was detected many times. The rearrangement uses TRBV20-1 and TRBJ2-5; D gene unclear. Germline CDR1 is DFQATT and CDR2 is SNEGSKA (reference sequence). Deletions cut 6 bases from V and 4 bases from J, with 12 bases between. The CDR3 spans 12 residues. CDR3 in DNA: TGCAGTGCCGGTTCCCGGGTAGAGACCCAGTACTTC. It codes for CSAGSRVETQYF.

This rearrangement joins TRBV4-1 to TRBJ1-1, with 7 bases matching TRBD1. CDR3 length equals 16 residues. The junction had 6 bases not matched to a gene; V was cut back by 1 base and J by 1 base. Looked up from germline, CDR1 is MGHRA and CDR2 is YSYEKL. The chain's CDR3 is CASSQVPWTGNTEAFF. CDR3 in DNA: TGCGCCAGCAGCCAAGTTCCCTGGACAGGGAACACTGAAGCTTTCTTT.

This chain joins TRBV20-1 and TRBJ2-5; 9 bases map to TRBD1. J lost 4 bases, V lost 5 bases, and 11 bases had no gene match. Germline CDR1 DFQATT, CDR2 SNEGSKA (reference sequence). This CDR3 contains 15 residues. CDR3 sequence: CSADPTGGSGETQYF. In DNA form, the CDR3 reads TGCAGTGCTGACCCGACAGGGGGTAGTGGAGAGACCCAGTACTTC.

The chain couples TRBV29-1 to TRBJ1-1; D gene uncertain. Germline CDR1 and CDR2: SQVTM and ANQGSEA. Trimming cost V 0 bases and J 1 base, with 12 bases left between them. The length of the CDR3 is 15 residues. CDR3 DNA: TGCAGCGTTGAAGATGGGGTGCGGGAGAACACTGAAGCTTTCTTT. Protein product: CSVEDGVRENTEAFF.

In its sample, this clonotype was seen a few times. The chain has TRBV28 and TRBJ2-7; maybe TRBD1 (6 bases). The CDR3 contains 14 residues. Germline CDR1 reads MDHEN; CDR2 reads SYDVKM. Trimming took 3 bases from V and 5 from J, leaving 14 bases between them. The CDR3 loop reads CASSLFPRDNEQYV. CDR3 nucleotide sequence: TGTGCCAGCAGTTTGTTCCCCAGGGACAACGAGCAGTACGTC.

The rearrangement links TRBV30 to TRBJ1-5, with unresolved D. Germline assignment: CDR1 GTSNPN and CDR2 SVGIG (reference sequence). V was shortened by 1 base and J by 4 bases, with 11 bases between the two germline ends. CDR3 size: 14 residues. The CDR3 nucleotides read TGTGCCTGGAGTGAGGCCCAGTCAAATCAGCCCCAGCATTTT. Translating gives CAWSEAQSNQPQHF.

The rearrangement joins TRBV5-1 to TRBJ1-2; D is ambiguous. Trimming shortened V by 5 bases and J by 0 bases, and 14 bases separated the two germline ends. CDR1 SGHRS and CDR2 YFSETQ come from the germline V gene. This CDR3 has 15 residues. The CDR3: CASSSTPGTNYGYTF. The CDR3 DNA is TGCGCCAGCAGTTCAACCCCGGGGACTAACTATGGCTACACCTTC.

This chain uses TRBV29-1 with TRBJ2-4; 7 bases align to TRBD1. Germline assignment: CDR1 SQVTM and CDR2 ANQGSEA. CDR3 length equals 12 residues. The V and J ends lost 7 bases and 7 bases, in that order; junction bases with no gene match: 7. The CDR3 sequence: CSGQGATNIQYF. The CDR3 DNA reads TGCAGCGGACAGGGTGCTACGAACATTCAGTACTTC.

This clonotype was counted a few times. The chain is built from TRBV15 and TRBJ2-3; perhaps D is TRBD1 or TRBD2 (5 bases each). Trimming left V 6 bases short and J 7 bases short, with 14 bases between. The germline CDR1 and CDR2 sequences are LNHNV and YYDKDF (reference sequence). The CDR3 sequence is 13 residues long. CDR3 protein: CATRGTAGYTQYF. The CDR3 DNA is TGTGCCACCAGGGGGACGGCCGGGTATACGCAGTATTTT.

The V gene is TRBV10-3, the J gene TRBJ1-2; D gene unclear. Trimming left V 4 bases short and J 0 bases short, with 9 bases between. Per germline, CDR1 ENHRY and CDR2 SYGVKD. CDR3 length: 14 amino acids. The CDR3 DNA reads as TGTGCCATCAGTGCCAGAGACGCTAACTATGGCTACACCTTC. Its protein is CAISARDANYGYTF.